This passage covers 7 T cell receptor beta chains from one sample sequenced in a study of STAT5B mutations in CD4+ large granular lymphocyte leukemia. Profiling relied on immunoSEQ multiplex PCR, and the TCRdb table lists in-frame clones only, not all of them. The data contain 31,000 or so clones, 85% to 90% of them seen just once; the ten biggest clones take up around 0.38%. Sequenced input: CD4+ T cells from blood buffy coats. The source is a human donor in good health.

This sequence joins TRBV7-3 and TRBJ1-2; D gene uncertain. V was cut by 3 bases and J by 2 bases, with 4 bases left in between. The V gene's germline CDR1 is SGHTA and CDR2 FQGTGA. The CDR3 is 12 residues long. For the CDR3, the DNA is TGTGCCAGCAGCTTGGACAACTATGGCTACACCTTC. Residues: CASSLDNYGYTF.

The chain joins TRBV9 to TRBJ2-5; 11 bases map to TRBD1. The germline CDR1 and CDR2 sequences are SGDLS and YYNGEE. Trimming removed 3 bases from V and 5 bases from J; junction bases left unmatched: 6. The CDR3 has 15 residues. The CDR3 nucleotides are TGTGCCAGCAGCGATCTCGGGACAGGGGGGGAGACCCAGTACTTC. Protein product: CASSDLGTGGETQYF.

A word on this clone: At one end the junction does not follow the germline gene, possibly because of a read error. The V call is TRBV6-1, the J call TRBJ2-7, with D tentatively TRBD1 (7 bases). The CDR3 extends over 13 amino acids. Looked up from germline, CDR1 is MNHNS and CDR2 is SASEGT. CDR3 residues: CASSPTKGGQSHF. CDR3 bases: TGTGCCAGCAGCCCTACGAAGGGGGGACAGTCTCACTTC.

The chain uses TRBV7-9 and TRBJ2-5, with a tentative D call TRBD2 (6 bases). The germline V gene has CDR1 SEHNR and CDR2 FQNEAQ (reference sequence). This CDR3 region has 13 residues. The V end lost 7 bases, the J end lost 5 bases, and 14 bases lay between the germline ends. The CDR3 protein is CASMVEGSETQYF. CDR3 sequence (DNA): TGTGCCAGCATGGTGGAGGGTTCTGAGACCCAGTACTTC.

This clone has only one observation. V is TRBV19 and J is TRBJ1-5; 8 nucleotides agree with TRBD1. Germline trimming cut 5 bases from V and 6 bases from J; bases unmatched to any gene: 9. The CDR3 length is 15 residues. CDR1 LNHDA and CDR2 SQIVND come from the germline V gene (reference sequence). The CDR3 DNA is TGTGCCAGTAGTCGGGGACAGGCCGGTGGTCAGCCCCAGCATTTT. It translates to CASSRGQAGGQPQHF.

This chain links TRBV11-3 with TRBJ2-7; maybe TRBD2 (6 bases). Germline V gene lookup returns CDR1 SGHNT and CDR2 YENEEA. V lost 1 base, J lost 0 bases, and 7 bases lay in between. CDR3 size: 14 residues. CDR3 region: CASSLGGISYEQYF. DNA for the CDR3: TGTGCCAGCAGCTTAGGCGGGATCTCCTACGAGCAGTACTTC.

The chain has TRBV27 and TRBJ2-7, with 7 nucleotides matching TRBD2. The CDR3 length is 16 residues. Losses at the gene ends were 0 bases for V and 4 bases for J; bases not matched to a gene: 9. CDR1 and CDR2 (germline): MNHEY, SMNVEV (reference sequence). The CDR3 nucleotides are TGTGCCAGCAGTTTATCGCCCGGACTAGAAGGTTACGAGCAGTACTTC. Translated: CASSLSPGLEGYEQYF.